The 14 T cell receptor beta chains below were found in one sample sequenced in a study of cytomegalovirus exposure and HLA in healthy donors (dated by TCRdb to 2017 to 2019). Library prep was done by the immunoSEQ multiplex PCR assay. A mixture of 60 forward primers for TCR Vbeta segments and 13 reverse primers for TCR Jbeta segments was used in the multiplex PCR. The table comes from immuneACCESS by way of TCRdb, which keeps in-frame sequences with V and J called. Part of the clones is missing from these tables; in studies checked, under half for an unresolved V gene and the rest for unknown reasons. The table for this sample lists about 95,000 clones; around 82% of them were counted only once. About 3.4% of the sample goes to the ten largest clones. The material sequenced was PBMCs. Receptors originate from a man aged 25 to 45 in good health and CMV-seropositive.

V usage is TRBV19 and J usage is TRBJ2-5; TRBD1 agrees at 8 bases. J gave up 4 bases and V 6 bases, and 7 bases lay outside the gene matches. CDR3 length: 14 residues. CDR1 is LNHDA and CDR2 is SQIVND in the germline V gene (reference sequence). The CDR3: CASSAGQGGETQYF. For the CDR3, the DNA is TGTGCCAGTAGCGCAGGACAGGGAGGAGAGACCCAGTACTTC. The whole variable domain, filled in from reference TRBV19 and TRBJ2-5, reads DGGITQSPKYLFRKEGQNVTLSCEQNLNHDAMYWYRQDPGQGLRLIYYSQIVNDFQKGDIAEGYSVSREKKESFPLTVTSAQKNPTAFYLCASSAGQGGETQYFGPGTRLLVL.

This rearrangement joins TRBV28 to TRBJ2-5; TRBD2 might be the D (6 bases). CDR3 length equals 15 residues. Germline CDR1 and CDR2: MDHEN and SYDVKM. V gave up 10 bases and J gave up 1 base, with 19 bases separating them. CDR3 protein: CATQIWGVLQETQYF. The DNA of the CDR3 is TGTGCCACACAAATCTGGGGGGTACTCCAAGAGACCCAGTACTTC.

To note about this clone: At the DNA level, this CDR3 is encoded by other sequences in the same sample as well. The CDR3 protein is CASSVASSSYEQYF. The CDR3 region has the DNA TGTGCCAGCAGCGTAGCCTCCAGCTCCTACGAGCAGTACTTC. J is TRBJ2-7 and V is TRBV9; no definite D call. V lost 0 bases, J lost 0 bases, and 7 bases lay in between. In germline, CDR1 is SGDLS, CDR2 YYNGEE. CDR3 size: 14 residues.

This chain connects TRBV12-5 to TRBJ2-7, with D hard to call. The CDR3 runs 12 residues. The germline V and J ends were trimmed by 1 base and 2 bases, with 3 bases remaining between them. Germline CDR1 reads LGHNT; CDR2 reads FRNRAP. The CDR3 nucleotides are TGTGCTAGTGGTTTGGGGCCCTACGAGCAGTACTTC. Protein product: CASGLGPYEQYF.

The chain carries TRBV28 and TRBJ2-7; perhaps TRBD1 as D (6 bases). This CDR3 is built from 14 residues. Germline V gives CDR1 MDHEN, CDR2 SYDVKM. V dropped 7 bases and J dropped 0 bases, with 13 bases sitting between them. The chain's CDR3 is CASNPGQLSYEQYF. CDR3 sequence (DNA): TGTGCCAGCAACCCAGGACAGCTCTCCTACGAGCAGTACTTC.

This clone was seen once. This chain uses TRBV4-3 with TRBJ1-4; D remains ambiguous. The V end was cut by 3 bases, the J end by 4 bases, with 15 bases between. The CDR3 sequence is 16 residues long. Germline CDR1 reads LGHNA; CDR2 reads YSLEER. CDR3 coding DNA: TGCGCCAGCAGCCAGGGCGCATGGGCCAATAATGAAAAACTGTTTTTT. Translation: CASSQGAWANNEKLFF.

V gene TRBV13 combines with J gene TRBJ1-4; TRBD1 matches at 9 bases. Germline V lookup: CDR1 PRHDT, CDR2 FYEKMQ (reference sequence). The length of the CDR3 is 14 residues. Trimming removed 3 bases from V and 7 bases from J; junction bases left unmatched: 3. In DNA, the CDR3 is TGTGCCAGCAGCTTTAGACAGGGGGGTGAAAAACTGTTTTTT. Translating it yields CASSFRQGGEKLFF.

The chain joins TRBV19 to TRBJ1-5, with a possible D match to TRBD1 (6 bases). V lost 5 bases and J lost 6, with 14 bases in between. This CDR3 spans 14 amino acids. CDR1 is LNHDA, CDR2 SQIVND, per germline (reference sequence). The CDR3 DNA is TGTGCCAGTAGTTCCCGGGCAGGGGTTCAGCCCCAGCATTTT. This codes for CASSSRAGVQPQHF.

The rearrangement links TRBV7-6 to TRBJ2-3, with D maybe TRBD2 (5 bases). V dropped 5 bases and J dropped 3 bases, with 9 bases sitting between them. Germline-derived CDR1 and CDR2 are SGHVS and FNYEAQ. This CDR3 is 13 amino acids long. The CDR3 loop is CASSPGLTDTQYF. The CDR3 DNA is TGTGCCAGCAGCCCCGGACTGACAGATACGCAGTATTTT.

The chain links TRBV4-3 to TRBJ2-3, with TRBD2 matching over 10 bases. The germline gives CDR1 LGHNA, CDR2 YSLEER. The CDR3 has 15 amino acids. V shed 3 bases, J shed 5 bases, and the junction held 5 bases outside the gene matches. The DNA for the CDR3 is TGCGCCAGCAGCCACGGGGGACTAGCGAAAGATACGCAGTATTTT. Translated: CASSHGGLAKDTQYF.

The chain employs TRBV19 and TRBJ2-7; a possible D gene is TRBD2 (5 bases). CDR1 is LNHDA and CDR2 is SQIVND in the germline V gene (reference sequence). This CDR3 spans 14 amino acids. V was clipped by 10 bases and J by 0 bases, with 16 bases between them. The CDR3 coding sequence is TGTGCCACCCCACAGTTCCGGGGCTCCTACGAGCAGTACTTC. Its protein is CATPQFRGSYEQYF.

J is TRBJ2-3 and V is TRBV18, with a possible D match to TRBD1 (6 bases). Trimming cost V 2 bases and J 5 bases, with 17 bases left between them. The CDR3 has 16 amino acids. Germline CDR1 is KGHSH and CDR2 is LQKENI. The CDR3 coding sequence is TGTGCCAGCTCACCAACCAGGGGAGAGATCCGAGATACGCAGTATTTT. Encoded protein: CASSPTRGEIRDTQYF.

CDR3 region: CASSSGGEQYF. In nucleotides, the CDR3 is TGTGCCAGCAGCTCAGGCGGGGAGCAGTACTTC. V usage is TRBV6-5 and J usage is TRBJ2-7; a possible D gene is TRBD2 (5 bases). CDR1 and CDR2 (germline): MNHEY, SVGAGI. The CDR3 runs 11 residues. The V end was cut by 6 bases, the J end by 7 bases, with 10 bases between.

The chain has TRBV5-1 and TRBJ2-1, with D perhaps TRBD2 (5 bases). The CDR3 has 14 amino acids. V lost 4 bases and J lost 9, with 17 bases in between. Per the germline V gene, CDR1 is SGHRS and CDR2 is YFSETQ. The CDR3, as DNA: TGCGCCAGCAGCCCTAGACGAGGAGAGGGTGAGCAGTTCTTC. Its protein is CASSPRRGEGEQFF.